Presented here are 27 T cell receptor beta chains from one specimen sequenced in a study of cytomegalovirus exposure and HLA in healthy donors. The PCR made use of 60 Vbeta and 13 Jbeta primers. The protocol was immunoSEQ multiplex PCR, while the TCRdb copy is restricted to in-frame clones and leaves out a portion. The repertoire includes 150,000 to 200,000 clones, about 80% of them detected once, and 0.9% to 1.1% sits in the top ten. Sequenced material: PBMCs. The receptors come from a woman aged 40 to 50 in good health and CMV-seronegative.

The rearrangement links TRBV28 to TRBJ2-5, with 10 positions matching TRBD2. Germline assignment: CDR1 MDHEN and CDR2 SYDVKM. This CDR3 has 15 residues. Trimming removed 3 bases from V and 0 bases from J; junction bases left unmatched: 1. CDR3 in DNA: TGTGCCAGCAGTTTCACTAGCGGGAACCAAGAGACCCAGTACTTC. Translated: CASSFTSGNQETQYF.

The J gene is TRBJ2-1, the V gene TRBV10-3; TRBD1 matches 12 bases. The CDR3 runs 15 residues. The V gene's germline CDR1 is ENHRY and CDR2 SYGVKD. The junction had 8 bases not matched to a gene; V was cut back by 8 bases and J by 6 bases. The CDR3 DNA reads TGTGCCATCTCCCCCGGGACAGGGGGCGTCAATGAGCAGTTCTTC. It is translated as CAISPGTGGVNEQFF.

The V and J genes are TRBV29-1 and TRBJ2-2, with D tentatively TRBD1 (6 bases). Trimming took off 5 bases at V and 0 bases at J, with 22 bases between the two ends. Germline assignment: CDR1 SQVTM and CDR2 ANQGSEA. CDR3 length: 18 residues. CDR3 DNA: TGCAGCGTTATGGGGGTCAGGGGCGGGTATACGAACACCGGGGAGCTGTTTTTT. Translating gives CSVMGVRGGYTNTGELFF.

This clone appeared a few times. The CDR3 bases are TGCAGCGTGACAATGTTCGCCGGGGAGCTGTTTTTT. Amino acids: CSVTMFAGELFF. V usage is TRBV29-1 and J usage is TRBJ2-2; D is unresolved. The V end was cut by 6 bases, the J end by 6 bases, with 11 bases between. CDR3 length: 12 residues. Germline V gene sequence: CDR1 SQVTM, CDR2 ANQGSEA.

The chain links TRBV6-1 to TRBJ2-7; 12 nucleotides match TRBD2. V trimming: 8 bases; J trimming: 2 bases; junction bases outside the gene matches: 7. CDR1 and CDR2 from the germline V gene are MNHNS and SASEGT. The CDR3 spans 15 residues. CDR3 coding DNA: TGTGCCAGCTTGACTAGCGGGAGATGGCCCTACGAGCAGTACTTC. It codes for CASLTSGRWPYEQYF.

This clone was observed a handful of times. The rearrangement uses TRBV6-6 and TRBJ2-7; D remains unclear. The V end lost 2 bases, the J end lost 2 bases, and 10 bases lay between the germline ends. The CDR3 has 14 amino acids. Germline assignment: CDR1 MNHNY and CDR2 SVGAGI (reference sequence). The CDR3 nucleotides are TGTGCCAGCAGTTACGTGACATTTACCTACGAGCAGTACTTC. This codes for CASSYVTFTYEQYF.

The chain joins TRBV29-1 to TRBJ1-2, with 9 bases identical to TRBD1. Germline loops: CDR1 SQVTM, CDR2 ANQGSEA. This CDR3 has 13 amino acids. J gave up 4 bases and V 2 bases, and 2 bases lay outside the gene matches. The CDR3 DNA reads TGCAGCGTTGAAACAGGGGGCGCCTATGGCTACACCTTC. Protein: CSVETGGAYGYTF.

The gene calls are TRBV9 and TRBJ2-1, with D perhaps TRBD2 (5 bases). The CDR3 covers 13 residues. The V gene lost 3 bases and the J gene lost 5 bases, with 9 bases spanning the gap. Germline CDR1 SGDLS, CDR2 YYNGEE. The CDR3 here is CASSGRPNNEQFF. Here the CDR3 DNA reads TGTGCCAGCAGCGGGAGGCCGAACAATGAGCAGTTCTTC.

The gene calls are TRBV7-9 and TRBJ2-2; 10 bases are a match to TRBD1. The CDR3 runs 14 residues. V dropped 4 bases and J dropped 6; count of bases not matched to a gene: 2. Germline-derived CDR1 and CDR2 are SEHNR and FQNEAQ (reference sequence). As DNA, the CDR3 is TGTGCCAGCAGCTGGGACAGGGGAGCCGGGGAGCTGTTTTTT. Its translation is CASSWDRGAGELFF.

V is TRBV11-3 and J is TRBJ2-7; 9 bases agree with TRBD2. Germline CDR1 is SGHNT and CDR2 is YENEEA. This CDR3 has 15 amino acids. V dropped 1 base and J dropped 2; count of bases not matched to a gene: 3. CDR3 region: CASSLVAGGTYEQYF. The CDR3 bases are TGTGCCAGCAGCTTAGTTGCGGGGGGGACCTACGAGCAGTACTTC.

CDR3 bases: TGTGCCAGCAGTGTCAATAGCGGGTCACAAGAGACCCAGTACTTC. It is translated as CASSVNSGSQETQYF. The chain employs TRBV2 and TRBJ2-5, with 7 bases aligning to TRBD2. The CDR3 totals 15 residues. V lost 4 bases to trimming and J lost 2 bases; unmatched junction nucleotides: 7. The V gene's germline CDR1 is SNHLY and CDR2 FYNNEI.

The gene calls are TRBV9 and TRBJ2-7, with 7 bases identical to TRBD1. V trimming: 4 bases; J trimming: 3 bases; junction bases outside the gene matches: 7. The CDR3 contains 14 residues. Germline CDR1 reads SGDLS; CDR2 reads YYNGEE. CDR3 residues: CASSRQGGFYEQYF. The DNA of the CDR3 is TGTGCCAGCAGCAGACAGGGCGGGTTCTACGAGCAGTACTTC. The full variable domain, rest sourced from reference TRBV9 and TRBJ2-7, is DSGVTQTPKHLITATGQRVTLRCSPRSGDLSVYWYQQSLDQGLQFLIQYYNGEERAKGNILERFSAQQFPDLHSELNLSSLELGDSALYFCASSRQGGFYEQYFGPGTRLTVT.

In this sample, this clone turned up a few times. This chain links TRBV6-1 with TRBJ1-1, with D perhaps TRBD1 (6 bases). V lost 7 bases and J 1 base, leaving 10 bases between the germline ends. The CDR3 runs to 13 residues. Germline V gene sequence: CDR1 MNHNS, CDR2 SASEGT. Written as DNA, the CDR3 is TGTGCCAGCAAGGCAGGGGAGAACACTGAAGCTTTCTTT. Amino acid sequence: CASKAGENTEAFF.

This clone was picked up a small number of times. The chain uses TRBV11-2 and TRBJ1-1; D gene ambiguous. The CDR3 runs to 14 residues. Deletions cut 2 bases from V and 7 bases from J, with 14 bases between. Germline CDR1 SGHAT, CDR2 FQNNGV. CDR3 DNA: TGTGCCAGCAGCTTATCGGGAACCTCACTTGAAGCTTTCTTT. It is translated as CASSLSGTSLEAFF.

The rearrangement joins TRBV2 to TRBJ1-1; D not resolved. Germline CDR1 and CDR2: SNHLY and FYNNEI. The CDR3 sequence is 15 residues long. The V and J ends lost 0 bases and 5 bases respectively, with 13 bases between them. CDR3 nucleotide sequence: TGTGCCAGCAGTGAAGCGCCCTCTCATCAGACTGAAGCTTTCTTT. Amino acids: CASSEAPSHQTEAFF.

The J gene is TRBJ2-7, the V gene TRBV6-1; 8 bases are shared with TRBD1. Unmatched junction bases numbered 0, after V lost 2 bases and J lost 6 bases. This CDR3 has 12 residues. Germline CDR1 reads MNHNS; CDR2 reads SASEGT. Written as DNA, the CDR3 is TGTGCCAGCAGTGAACAGGGGGCCGAGCAGTACTTC. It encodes CASSEQGAEQYF.

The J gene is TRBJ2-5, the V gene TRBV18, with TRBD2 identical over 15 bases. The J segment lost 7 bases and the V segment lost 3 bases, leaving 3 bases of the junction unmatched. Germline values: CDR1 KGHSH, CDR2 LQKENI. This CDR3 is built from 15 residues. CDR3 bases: TGTGCCAGCTCACCCGGGACTAGCGGGAGGCGGACCCAGTACTTC. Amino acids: CASSPGTSGRRTQYF.

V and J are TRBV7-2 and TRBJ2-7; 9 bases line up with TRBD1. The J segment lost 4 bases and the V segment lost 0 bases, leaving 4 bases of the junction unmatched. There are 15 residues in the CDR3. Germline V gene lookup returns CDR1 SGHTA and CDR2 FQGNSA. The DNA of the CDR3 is TGTGCCAGCAGCTTAGCTGCGACAGGGGGTTACGAGCAGTACTTC. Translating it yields CASSLAATGGYEQYF. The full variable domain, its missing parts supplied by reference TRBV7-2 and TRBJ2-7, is GAGVSQSPSNKVTEKGKDVELRCDPISGHTALYWYRQSLGQGLEFLIYFQGNSAPDKSGLPSDRFSAERTGGSVSTLTIQRTQQEDSAVYLCASSLAATGGYEQYFGPGTRLTVT.

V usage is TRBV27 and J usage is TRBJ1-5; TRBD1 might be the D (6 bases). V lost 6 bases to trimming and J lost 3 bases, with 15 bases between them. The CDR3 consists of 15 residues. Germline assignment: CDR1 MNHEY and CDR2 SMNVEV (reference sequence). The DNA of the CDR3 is TGTGCCAGCAGACCGGGGGGCATACCCAATCAGCCCCAGCATTTT. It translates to CASRPGGIPNQPQHF.

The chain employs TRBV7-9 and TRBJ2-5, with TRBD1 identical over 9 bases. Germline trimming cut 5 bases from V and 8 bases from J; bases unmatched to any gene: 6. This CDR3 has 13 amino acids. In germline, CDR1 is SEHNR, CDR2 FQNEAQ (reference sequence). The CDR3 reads CASSEGQGVTQYF. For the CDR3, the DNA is TGTGCCAGCAGCGAGGGACAGGGAGTAACCCAGTACTTC. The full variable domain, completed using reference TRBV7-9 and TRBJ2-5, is DTGVSQNPRHKITKRGQNVTFRCDPISEHNRLYWYRQTLGQGPEFLTYFQNEAQLEKSRLLSDRFSAERPKGSFSTLEIQRTEQGDSAMYLCASSEGQGVTQYFGPGTRLLVL.

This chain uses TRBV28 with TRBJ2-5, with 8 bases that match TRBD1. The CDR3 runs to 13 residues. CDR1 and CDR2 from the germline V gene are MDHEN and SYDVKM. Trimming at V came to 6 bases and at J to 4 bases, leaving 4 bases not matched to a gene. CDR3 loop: CASRPTGGETQYF. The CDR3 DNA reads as TGTGCCAGCAGGCCCACAGGGGGAGAGACCCAGTACTTC.

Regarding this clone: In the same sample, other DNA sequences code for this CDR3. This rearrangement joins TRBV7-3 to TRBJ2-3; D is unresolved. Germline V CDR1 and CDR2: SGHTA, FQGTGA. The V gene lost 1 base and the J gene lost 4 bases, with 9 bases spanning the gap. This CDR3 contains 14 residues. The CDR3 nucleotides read TGTGCCAGCAGCTTAAGAGGCGGCGCAGATACGCAGTATTTT. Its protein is CASSLRGGADTQYF.

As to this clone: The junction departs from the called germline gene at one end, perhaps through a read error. The CDR3 bases are TGTGCCTGCAGCTTAGACGTGGTGGGAGGAGCTTTCTTT. This gives the protein CACSLDVVGGAFF. The genes are TRBV7-8 and TRBJ1-1, with D unresolved. Germline CDR1 SGHVS, CDR2 FQNEAQ. The CDR3 totals 13 residues.

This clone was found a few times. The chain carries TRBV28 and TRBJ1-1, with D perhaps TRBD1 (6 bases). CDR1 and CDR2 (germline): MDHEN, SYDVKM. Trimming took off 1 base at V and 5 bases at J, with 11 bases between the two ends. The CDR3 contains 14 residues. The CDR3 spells CASSLFAGATEAFF. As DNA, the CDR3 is TGTGCCAGCAGTTTATTTGCGGGGGCTACTGAAGCTTTCTTT.

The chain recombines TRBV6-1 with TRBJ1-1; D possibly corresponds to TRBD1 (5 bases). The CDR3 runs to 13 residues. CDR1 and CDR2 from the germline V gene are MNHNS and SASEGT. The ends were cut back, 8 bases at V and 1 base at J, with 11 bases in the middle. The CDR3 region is CASGRGENTEAFF. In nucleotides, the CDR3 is TGTGCCAGCGGGAGGGGCGAGAACACTGAAGCTTTCTTT.

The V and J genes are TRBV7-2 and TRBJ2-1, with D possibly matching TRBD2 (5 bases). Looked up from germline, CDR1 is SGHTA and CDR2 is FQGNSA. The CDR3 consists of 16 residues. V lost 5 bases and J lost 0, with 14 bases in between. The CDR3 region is CASSRGQSYSYNEQFF. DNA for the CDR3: TGTGCCAGCAGCCGAGGGCAGTCCTACTCCTACAATGAGCAGTTCTTC.

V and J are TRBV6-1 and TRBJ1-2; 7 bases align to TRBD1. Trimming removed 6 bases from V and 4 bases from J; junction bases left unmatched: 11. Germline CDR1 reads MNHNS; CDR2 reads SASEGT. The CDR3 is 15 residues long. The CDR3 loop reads CASRTGTAGFYGYTF. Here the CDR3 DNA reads TGTGCCAGCAGAACCGGGACAGCCGGGTTCTATGGCTACACCTTC.